The next 25 T cell receptor beta chains were all read from a single sample in a study of vaccination and CD4 T cells after COVID-19. An Oncomine TCR Beta short-read assay was used to sequence the DNA from cultured CD4+ T cells. TCRdb reprocessed the PCR reads with MiXCR, giving one entry per CDR3 protein. The sample gives roughly 12,000 distinct CDR3 sequences, 35% to 50% of which show up once; under 20% is in the top ten. Treatment defined: roughly 10-day PBMC culture with coronavirus spike peptide pools or control peptides (ViraFEST assay). The antigens for these receptors are not known. Sequencing was done on a sample of cultured CD4+ T cells from blood. These receptors were collected from a human donor with COVID-19.

V is TRBV27 and J is TRBJ2-7, with D tentatively TRBD1 or TRBD2 (5 bases each). Trimming shortened V by 6 bases and J by 0 bases, and 15 bases separated the two germline ends. Germline V gene sequence: CDR1 MNHEY, CDR2 SMNVEV (reference sequence). CDR3 length: 15 residues. The CDR3: CASRGELTSSYEQYF. DNA for the CDR3: TGTGCCAGCAGGGGGGAACTGACGAGCTCCTACGAGCAGTACTTC.

This clonotype was seen more than once but under ten times. The chain has TRBV19 and TRBJ2-7; 7 positions agree with TRBD1. CDR1 and CDR2 (germline): LNHDA, SQIVND (reference sequence). The CDR3 consists of 15 residues. V shed 6 bases, J shed 0 bases, and the junction held 8 bases outside the gene matches. CDR3: CASRQPGQSSYEQYF. The CDR3 DNA reads TGTGCCAGTAGGCAACCGGGACAGAGCTCCTACGAGCAGTACTTC.

In this sample, this clonotype turned up a few times. The chain joins TRBV30 to TRBJ1-1; possible D gene TRBD1, 5 bases. There are 11 residues in the CDR3. Germline loops: CDR1 GTSNPN, CDR2 SVGIG (reference sequence). Trimming pared 1 base from V and 6 bases from J, leaving 6 bases between. CDR3 loop: CAWSEGAEAFF. The DNA for the CDR3 is TGTGCCTGGAGTGAAGGGGCTGAAGCTTTCTTT.

The chain couples TRBV11-1 to TRBJ2-7; TRBD2 agrees at 13 bases. Trimming removed 1 base from V and 5 bases from J; junction bases left unmatched: 5. Per the germline V gene, CDR1 is SGHAT and CDR2 is FQDESV (reference sequence). CDR3 length: 16 amino acids. The CDR3 bases are TGTGCCAGCAGCTTAGGAGCGGGACTAGCGGGGAACGAGCAGTACTTC. This encodes CASSLGAGLAGNEQYF.

The V call is TRBV6-1, the J call TRBJ1-2, with 8 bases that match TRBD1. Germline V CDR1 and CDR2: MNHNS, SASEGT. The CDR3 totals 13 residues. J lost 2 bases, V lost 11 bases, and 7 bases had no gene match. CDR3 residues: CAALRTGNYGYTF. CDR3 coding DNA: TGTGCCGCTTTAAGGACAGGGAACTATGGCTACACCTTC.

The chain uses TRBV20-1 and TRBJ1-4; D is uncertain. The V end lost 2 bases, the J end lost 3 bases, and 10 bases lay between the germline ends. This CDR3 has 14 amino acids. Germline V gives CDR1 DFQATT, CDR2 SNEGSKA (reference sequence). The CDR3 DNA sequence: TGCAGTGCTAGACCCCCGAACTCTAATGAAAAACTGTTTTTT. Amino acid sequence: CSARPPNSNEKLFF.

J is TRBJ2-5 and V is TRBV15; no firm D call. The germline V gene has CDR1 LNHNV and CDR2 YYDKDF (reference sequence). With 0 bases removed from V and 5 bases from J, the gap between germline ends came to 10 bases. CDR3 length: 14 amino acids. CDR3 amino acids: CATSREGRPETQYF. The CDR3 coding sequence is TGTGCCACCAGCAGAGAGGGCCGGCCCGAGACCCAGTACTTC. Filled out from reference TRBV15 and TRBJ2-5, the complete variable domain reads DAMVIQNPRYQVTQFGKPVTLSCSQTLNHNVMYWYQQKSSQAPKLLFHYYDKDFNNEADTPDNFQSRRPNTSFCFLDIRSPGLGDTAMYLCATSREGRPETQYFGPGTRLLVL.

This chain uses TRBV6-2 or TRBV6-3 with TRBJ2-3; TRBD2 aligns across 11 bases. J lost 4 bases, V lost 2 bases, and 2 bases had no gene match. Germline V gives CDR1 MNHEY, CDR2 SVGEGT. This CDR3 has 15 amino acids. The CDR3 loop reads CASSYVSGGADTQYF. The DNA for the CDR3 is TGTGCCAGCAGTTACGTTAGCGGGGGGGCAGATACGCAGTATTTT.

The chain combines TRBV6-2 or TRBV6-3 with TRBJ2-3, with 15 bases that match TRBD2. V was clipped by 6 bases and J by 4 bases; unmatched bases: 2. Germline CDR1 reads MNHEY; CDR2 reads SVGEGT. This CDR3 comprises 15 residues. CDR3 in DNA: TGTGCCAGCAGGCGGACTAGCGGGGGGGCAGATACGCAGTATTTT. It specifies CASRRTSGGADTQYF.

The V and J genes are TRBV5-1 and TRBJ1-1; D uncertain. The V end was cut by 1 base, the J end by 2 bases, with 6 bases between. This CDR3 is built from 13 residues. Per germline, CDR1 SGHRS and CDR2 YFSETQ. The CDR3 sequence is CASSLYDNTEAFF. DNA of the CDR3: TGCGCCAGCAGCTTGTACGACAACACTGAAGCTTTCTTT.

The chain is built from TRBV6-1 and TRBJ1-2; D is unresolved. CDR1 is MNHNS and CDR2 is SASEGT in the germline V gene. V was trimmed by 6 bases and J by 8 bases, leaving 10 bases between them. The CDR3 runs 11 residues. In DNA form, the CDR3 reads TGTGCCAGCAGCGACCGGGCCGGCTACACCTTC. It encodes CASSDRAGYTF.

The J gene is TRBJ2-1, the V gene TRBV7-8, with 7 bases aligning to TRBD1. The length of the CDR3 is 16 residues. Germline CDR1 reads SGHVS; CDR2 reads FQNEAQ. Trimming removed 7 bases from V and 4 bases from J; junction bases left unmatched: 13. The CDR3 reads CASNLAVGGGYNEQFF. The CDR3 DNA follows: TGTGCCAGCAATCTGGCTGTAGGGGGCGGGTACAATGAGCAGTTCTTC.

The V call is TRBV6-2 or TRBV6-3, the J call TRBJ1-1; 7 bases fit TRBD1. The CDR3 has 15 residues. Germline V gives CDR1 MNHEY, CDR2 SVGEGT. V lost 5 bases, J lost 1 base, and 7 bases stayed unmatched. Written as DNA, the CDR3 is TGTGCCAGCAGTGACCCGACAGGGAGGAACACTGAAGCTTTCTTT. Protein sequence: CASSDPTGRNTEAFF.

Only a few counts were recorded for this clonotype. The junction and the germline gene differ at one end; a read error may be behind it. The chain combines TRBV7-9 with TRBJ1-6; a weak D match, TRBD1 (6 bases). The germline CDR1 and CDR2 sequences are SEHNR and FQNEAQ (reference sequence). The CDR3 sequence is 13 residues long. CDR3 bases: TGTGCCAGCAACTTATCAGGGGTCTCACCCCTCCACTTT. This gives the protein CASNLSGVSPLHF.

This clonotype was observed once. The chain employs TRBV5-4 and TRBJ2-3; the match to TRBD2 covers 7 bases. The junction had 15 bases not matched to a gene; V was cut back by 4 bases and J by 7 bases. Per the germline V gene, CDR1 is SGHNT and CDR2 is YYREEE (reference sequence). CDR3 size: 16 residues. CDR3 sequence reads: CASSTKRDPPLNTQYF. The CDR3 nucleotides are TGTGCCAGCAGCACTAAGCGGGACCCTCCCCTGAATACGCAGTATTTT.

J is TRBJ2-7 and V is TRBV28; perhaps TRBD2 as D (5 bases). Trimming left V 5 bases short and J 3 bases short, with 20 bases between. Germline loops: CDR1 MDHEN, CDR2 SYDVKM. The CDR3 length is 16 residues. The DNA for the CDR3 is TGTGCCAGCAGTCCCCCGATGGCGGGTCTTTGCTACGAGCAGTACTTC. It specifies CASSPPMAGLCYEQYF.

This clonotype was seen a handful of times. V gene TRBV12-3 or TRBV12-4 combines with J gene TRBJ2-7; D is possibly TRBD2 (6 bases). This CDR3 comprises 15 residues. Trimming removed 2 bases at V and 0 bases at J, with 11 bases between. CDR3 in DNA: TGTGCCAGCAGTTTACAGGCGGGGTCCTCCTACGAGCAGTACTTC. This sequence encodes CASSLQAGSSYEQYF.

V is TRBV25-1 and J is TRBJ1-5, with TRBD1 matching 8 bases. The CDR3 totals 16 residues. Looked up from germline, CDR1 is MGHDK and CDR2 is SYGVNS. V lost 3 bases to trimming and J lost 0 bases; unmatched junction nucleotides: 4. The CDR3 region has the DNA TGTGCCAGCAGTGACTCGACAGGGGATAGCAATCAGCCCCAGCATTTT. This translates into CASSDSTGDSNQPQHF. Full variable domain (outside the CDR3, taken from reference TRBV25-1 and TRBJ1-5): EADIYQTPRYLVIGTGKKITLECSQTMGHDKMYWYQQDPGMELHLIHYSYGVNSTEKGDLSSESTVSRIRTEHFPLTLESARPSHTSQYLCASSDSTGDSNQPQHFGDGTRLSIL.

This clonotype qualifies as large. The rearrangement joins TRBV6-2 or TRBV6-3 to TRBJ1-5; no firm D call. The germline V gene has CDR1 MNHEY and CDR2 SVGEGT. This CDR3 contains 12 residues. Trimming shortened V by 2 bases and J by 5 bases, and 4 bases separated the two germline ends. The CDR3 bases are TGTGCCAGCAGTTACAGAGATCAGCCCCAGCATTTT. Its protein is CASSYRDQPQHF.

The rearrangement links TRBV11-2 to TRBJ1-6; D remains unclear. The CDR3 runs 14 residues. Trimming took 1 base from V and 6 from J, leaving 7 bases between them. Germline CDR1 reads SGHAT; CDR2 reads FQNNGV. The CDR3 DNA follows: TGTGCCAGCAGCTTAGTGGGCTCTAATTCACCCCTCCACTTT. Translated, it gives CASSLVGSNSPLHF.

This chain joins TRBV7-2 and TRBJ2-7; no clear D. The germline V and J ends were trimmed by 2 bases and 3 bases, with 14 bases remaining between them. The CDR3 spans 15 residues. Germline values: CDR1 SGHTA, CDR2 FQGNSA. The CDR3 spells CASSLTVWGSYEQYF. Written as DNA, the CDR3 is TGTGCCAGCAGCTTAACTGTTTGGGGAAGCTACGAGCAGTACTTC. The full variable domain, with the rest looked up from reference TRBV7-2 and TRBJ2-7, is GAGVSQSPSNKVTEKGKDVELRCDPISGHTALYWYRQSLGQGLEFLIYFQGNSAPDKSGLPSDRFSAERTGGSVSTLTIQRTQQEDSAVYLCASSLTVWGSYEQYFGPGTRLTVT.

The chain is built from TRBV2 and TRBJ1-5; D remains unclear. The V end was cut by 7 bases, the J end by 0 bases, with 4 bases between. The V gene's germline CDR1 is SNHLY and CDR2 FYNNEI. The CDR3 sequence is 12 residues long. This CDR3 reads CASTYSNQPQHF. For the CDR3, the DNA is TGTGCCAGCACCTATAGCAATCAGCCCCAGCATTTT.

This rearrangement joins TRBV7-3 to TRBJ1-6; 9 bases map to TRBD1. From germline, CDR1 is SGHTA and CDR2 FQGTGA. With V trimmed by 5 bases and J by 6 bases, 8 bases remained unmatched. This CDR3 has 16 residues. As DNA, the CDR3 is TGTGCCAGCAGCCGAGAGGGACAGGGCTTTAATTCACCCCTCCACTTT. This encodes CASSREGQGFNSPLHF.

The chain combines TRBV28 with TRBJ2-1; 12 bases align to TRBD2. Germline V gene data show CDR1 as MDHEN and CDR2 as SYDVKM. Trimming at V came to 2 bases and at J to 7 bases, leaving 3 bases not matched to a gene. This CDR3 has 15 residues. Here the CDR3 DNA reads TGTGCCAGCAGTTTACCGACTAGCGGGGGTAATGAGCAGTTCTTC. Protein product: CASSLPTSGGNEQFF.

As regards this clonotype: An end of the junction differs from the germline gene, which may be a read error. V is TRBV7-7 and J is TRBJ1-3, with 8 bases fitting TRBD1. The CDR3 is made up of 15 amino acids. Germline CDR1 SSHAT, CDR2 FNYEAQ (reference sequence). The CDR3 DNA is TGTGCTAGCAGCTTAGACAGGGGATCTGGAAACACCATATATTTT. It codes for CASSLDRGSGNTIYF. The complete variable domain, with remaining parts taken from reference TRBV7-7 and TRBJ1-3, reads GAGVSQSPRYKVTKRGQDVTLRCDPISSHATLYWYQQALGQGPEFLTYFNYEAQPDKSGLPSDRFSAERPEGSISTLTIQRTEQRDSAMYRCASSLDRGSGNTIYFGEGSWLTVV.